This TCR beta chain was identified during a study of blood T cell repertoires in COVID-19. Across the study: T cells, B-cell-depleted T cells, or PBMCs provided the cDNA or gDNA that served as material.

The CDR3 runs 14 residues. The V end was cut by 6 bases, the J end by 1 base, with 11 bases between. CDR1 WNHNN and CDR2 SYGVQD come from the germline V gene (reference sequence). Those who participated ranged in age from roughly 18 to 89 years and resided in under 25 US areas. A PCR-confirmed or clinician-diagnosed COVID-19 case had contacted exposed participants within 2 weeks of entry. Study processing details: For nucleated cells, counts were estimated from reference gene primer amplification. Sequencing used immunoSEQ multiplex PCR; TCRdb keeps in-frame clones, though not all of them. V and J calls and clone size follow that table, whereas D and trimming were derived from the DNA. The data show 150,000 to 200,000 clones, approximately 80% seen once.

The sample consisted of PBMCs or T cells enriched from blood (not recorded which). The sequence was collected from a man aged 55 to 70 who had been exposed to COVID-19. This chain joins TRBV10-1 and TRBJ2-3, with a tentative D call TRBD1 (6 bases). In DNA, the CDR3 is TGCGCCAGCAGCTGGGCAGGGGGCACAGATACGCAGTATTTT. Translated, it gives CASSWAGGTDTQYF.